This T cell receptor (beta chain) was sequenced in a study of shared clonotypes between healthy human individuals. Selected positively for CCR7 and CD45RO-negative, naive CD8 cells excluded terminally differentiated effector memory CD45RA+ cells. Regarding this clone: Its cognate antigen is unknown.

CDR3 size: 14 residues. Germline V lookup: CDR1 SNHLY, CDR2 FYNNEI. Deletions cut 6 bases from V and 0 bases from J, with 10 bases between. Deep was the level used in running the assay. DNA at 200 ng, 25,000 to 30,000 T cell genomes, went into sorted-subset replicate PCRs. TCRdb's table, derived via immunoSEQ multiplex PCR, lists solely in-frame clones and lacks some. The sample has under 1 million clones; 96% are singletons. Regarding the study as a whole: Non-shared clonotypes had lower generation probabilities than those shared by all four donors. Sharing of clonotypes among donors was expected to vary with sequencing depth.

The receptor was derived from a man younger than 45 in good health. The genes are TRBV2 and TRBJ2-3; D perhaps matches TRBD1 (6 bases). The sample taken for sequencing was naive CD8+ T cells sorted from blood. The CDR3 DNA reads TGTGCCAGCAGGACAGGACGGAGCACAGATACGCAGTATTTT. Residues: CASRTGRSTDTQYF. The complete variable domain, with remaining parts taken from reference TRBV2 and TRBJ2-3, reads EPEVTQTPSHQVTQMGQEVILRCVPISNHLYFYWYRQILGQKVEFLVSFYNNEISEKSEIFDDQFSVERPDGSNFTLKIRSTKLEDSAMYFCASRTGRSTDTQYFGPGTRLTVL.